The following is a T cell receptor (beta chain) sequence with its context. Some clones are missing from TCRdb's copy, which holds only in-frame ones; the method was immunoSEQ multiplex PCR. The sample consists of 190,000 or so clones, approximately 85% of them appearing once. The data originate from a study of blood T cell repertoires in COVID-19. For the study at large: Samples taken during acute and convalescent COVID-19 were collected in the United States, Italy and Spain. PBMCs, B-cell-depleted T cells, or T cells were the source of the cDNA or gDNA that made up the material.

The germline CDR1 and CDR2 sequences are LNHDA and SQIVND (reference sequence). Unmatched junction bases numbered 5, after V lost 7 bases and J lost 3 bases. The CDR3 consists of 14 residues. The clonotype comes from a woman aged 80 or older with acute or convalescent COVID-19. The sample was peripheral blood. The chain joins TRBV19 to TRBJ1-1; TRBD1 matches 10 bases. In DNA form, the CDR3 reads TGTGCCAGTACTCTGACAGGGGGCTACACTGAAGCTTTCTTT. Its protein is CASTLTGGYTEAFF.